This TCR beta chain was observed in a study of kidney transplant recipient with SARS-CoV-2 infection. This clonotype was seen many times. TCRdb re-called the reads through MiXCR, storing one row per CDR3 protein. In the table there are under 300,000 distinct CDR3 sequences, 29% of which are singletons. Trimming removed 2 bases from V and 6 bases from J, with 8 bases in between. The germline V gene has CDR1 SGHDT and CDR2 YYEEEE. CDR3 size: 12 residues. The starting material was a blood sample, obtained at baseline and on approximately day 120 from a kidney transplant recipient. The chain uses TRBV5-6 and TRBJ1-2, with D unclear. The receptor's source is a male patient between 25 and 39 years old who had COVID-19 and was a kidney transplant recipient. Some T cells may be graft donor cells. The CDR3 spells CASSFNWDGYTF. In nucleotides, the CDR3 is TGTGCCAGCAGCTTCAACTGGGATGGCTACACCTTC. The whole variable domain, filled in from reference TRBV5-6 and TRBJ1-2, reads DAGVTQSPTHLIKTRGQQVTLRCSPKSGHDTVSWYQQALGQGPQFIFQYYEEEERQRGNFPDRFSGHQFPNYSSELNVNALLLGDSALYLCASSFNWDGYTFGSGTRLTVV.